This is a list of T cell receptor beta chains from one sample in a study of blood T cell repertoires in COVID-19. This table comes from immunoSEQ multiplex PCR, and its TCRdb copy is limited to in-frame clones, with some not included. This sample has some 190,000 clones, with more than 70% found just once. Sequencing was done on a sample of PBMCs or T cells enriched from blood (not recorded which). Every receptor here comes from a man younger than 40 with acute COVID-19. Both conserved end residues are part of each CDR3. A D gene is named only where the DNA matches it firmly. Clone size appears in some rows only: once, few, many, or a class for an expanded clone.

j_call clone_size v_call d_call cdr3_aa cdr3_nt
TRBJ1-1 . TRBV7-9 TRBD1 CASSISTGGGTEAFF TGTGCCAGCAGCATATCGACAGGGGGCGGCACTGAAGCTTTCTTT
TRBJ1-2 few TRBV3-1/TRBV3-2 TRBD1 CASSGKGQGRYGYTF TGTGCCAGCAGCGGCAAAGGACAGGGAAGGTATGGCTACACCTTC
TRBJ1-2 . TRBV6-6 TRBD1 CASSKPETGFPGYTF TGTGCCAGCAGCAAACCAGAGACAGGGTTCCCTGGCTACACCTTC
TRBJ2-7 few TRBV6-1 TRBD1 CASRAGTASYEQYF TGTGCCAGCAGAGCAGGGACAGCCTCCTACGAGCAGTACTTC
TRBJ1-1 . TRBV10-3 TRBD1 CAISETGGTEAFF TGTGCCATCAGTGAGACAGGGGGGACTGAAGCTTTCTTT
TRBJ2-1 . TRBV6-1 . CASSEGQYSSYNEQFF TGTGCCAGCAGTGAAGGCCAATACAGCTCCTACAATGAGCAGTTCTTC
TRBJ2-5 . TRBV18 . CASSPSAGRQETQYF TGTGCCAGCTCACCCTCAGCGGGCCGCCAAGAGACCCAGTACTTC
TRBJ1-2 . TRBV2 TRBD1 CASSLGGQPDYGYTF TGTGCCAGCAGTCTCGGGGGACAGCCTGACTATGGCTACACCTTC
TRBJ2-7 . TRBV19 TRBD1 CPGPDRGIHEQYF TGTCCCGGGCCGGACAGGGGGATCCACGAGCAGTACTTC
TRBJ1-1 . TRBV9 TRBD1 CASSGGTGGLNTEAFF TGTGCCAGCAGCGGCGGGACAGGGGGATTGAACACTGAAGCTTTCTTT
TRBJ1-1 once TRBV19 . CASSRDRLNTEAFF TGTGCCAGTAGTAGAGACAGGCTGAACACTGAAGCTTTCTTT
TRBJ1-6 few TRBV5-1 TRBD1 CASSWDRGDNSPLHF TGCGCCAGCAGCTGGGACAGGGGGGATAATTCACCCCTCCACTTT
TRBJ1-3 . TRBV6-5 . CATRPPGILNTIYF TGTGCCACTCGCCCCCCCGGGATTTTAAACACCATATATTTT
TRBJ1-2 . TRBV7-9 . CASSLMSQGIDGYTF TGTGCCAGCAGCTTGATGAGTCAGGGGATAGATGGCTACACCTTC
TRBJ1-3 . TRBV10-3 TRBD1 CAITGVGNTIYF TGTGCCATTACAGGGGTTGGAAACACCATATATTTT